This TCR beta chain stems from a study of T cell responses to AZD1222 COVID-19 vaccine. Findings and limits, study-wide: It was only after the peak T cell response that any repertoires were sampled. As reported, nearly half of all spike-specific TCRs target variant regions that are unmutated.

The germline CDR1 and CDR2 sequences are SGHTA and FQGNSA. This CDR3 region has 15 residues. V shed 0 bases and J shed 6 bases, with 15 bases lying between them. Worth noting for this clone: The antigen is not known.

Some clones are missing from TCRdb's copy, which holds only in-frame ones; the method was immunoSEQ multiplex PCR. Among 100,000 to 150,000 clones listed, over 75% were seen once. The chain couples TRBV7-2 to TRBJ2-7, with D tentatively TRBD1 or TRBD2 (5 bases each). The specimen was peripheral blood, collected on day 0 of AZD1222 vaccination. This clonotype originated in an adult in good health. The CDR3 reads CASSLALFRDGEQYF. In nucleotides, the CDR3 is TGTGCCAGCAGCTTAGCCCTCTTCAGGGACGGCGAGCAGTACTTC.